This entry describes one TCR beta chain. The antigen it recognizes is unknown. This entry comes from a study of cytomegalovirus exposure and HLA in healthy donors (dated by TCRdb to the late 2010s). Study-wide context: In an earlier analysis of around 540 of the donors, about 270 Gb of sequence data and 90 million to 120 million unique TCR beta sequences from roughly 180 million T cells were reported. The study aimed to test whether signatures of past pathogen exposure could be identified by cataloging public T cell receptors. The T cell repertoires of some 700 subjects were profiled by immunosequencing and related to cytomegalovirus serostatus. Of the roughly 400 genotyped donors, 65% to 90% fell in the genetic ancestry cluster associated with self-reported Caucasian donors. Rather than using new phenotypic data, the later analysis identified candidate immune exposures from TCR beta sequences and from how often those sequences occurred across donors. Every repertoire in the discovery cohort had been generated on one and the same sequencing platform. To study patterns of TCR occurrence, a later analysis re-analyzed previously published TCR beta repertoires from 550 to 800 donors and added high-resolution HLA genotyping. HLA typing included class I and class II loci at four-digit resolution. A later genetic analysis took genome-wide SNP genotypes for about 55% of the roughly 670 donors and used that subset as a discovery cohort. The number of donors typed differed by locus, with 629-630 for A, B, C, DRB1 and DQB1, 522 for DQA1, about 610 for DPA1, and over 400 for DPB1. An earlier analysis of 500 to 750 of the donors applied high-throughput TCR beta sequencing to assess whether each TCR beta V gene segment acted as functional or pseudogenic. Donor age, sex, ethnicity and CMV serostatus were compiled together with the repertoire data. Besides the first cohort of 666 subjects, a separate validation cohort made up of roughly 120 different subjects was used. Among around 400 genotyped donors of the cohort, an average of roughly 240,000 unique TCR beta nucleotide sequences were sequenced per donor, roughly a sixth of them non-productive. Four to six DR-DQ haplotypes were handled as single units for association and clustering, since linkage in the cohort was strong. Approximately 330 gigabases of sequencing data and around 85 million unique TCR sequences made up an early release that covered approximately 620 HLA-typed donors. High-throughput TCR immunosequencing, statistical association of individual TCRs with disease status, and machine learning were combined to predict cytomegalovirus infection status. What the research found in general, with its limitations: Assigning TCR associations to individual alleles was difficult when HLA alleles, especially DR and DQ, strongly co-occurred. According to a later analysis, most CMV-associated TCR beta chains appeared to be HLA-restricted, and the HLA associations seemed to be driven largely by CMV exposure. About 15 rarely observed V segments, including chromosome 9 orphons, were excluded from the earlier analysis of some 590 of the donors because counts were too low. While some public TCRs were present in many individuals, most TCR sequences turned up only very rarely across donors. A later genetic analysis associated a missense DCLRE1C variant with V-gene and J-gene trimming of TCR beta chains, and an independent cohort replicated the association. Correlated functional status among segregating V segments might be attributable to linkage disequilibrium, but an unknown experimental factor could not be ruled out. Immune exposure information for the cohort was limited to CMV serostatus. The study gave a list of under 200 TCR beta chains associated with cytomegalovirus. The authors suggested that the approach could potentially be extended to other disease states and immunological phenotypes. A cluster of highly shared sequence variants was judged likely to represent a technical artifact of the sequencing pipeline. Because the 87-base-pair reads could not distinguish some IMGT-functional V segments, including TRBV6-2 and TRBV6-3, those segments were excluded. Specific HLA alleles were associated with over 15,000 TCR beta sequences at a false discovery rate of 0.05 in a later analysis. Cytomegalovirus status was reported to be diagnosed by the classifier with high specificity and sensitivity in both the original and validation cohorts. HLA typing was unavailable for some donors at each locus, so association tests used only the typed subset. According to a later genetic analysis, donors in an Asian-associated ancestry cluster had fewer N-insertions in productive TCRs than the roughly 660-donor mean. In a later analysis, several top co-occurrence clusters were reported to appear linked to parvovirus B19, influenza, CMV and Epstein-Barr virus. Broadly in line with IMGT annotations, most TCR beta V segments showed up in productive rearrangements about 90% or about 30% of the time in an earlier analysis of roughly 590 of the donors. A later analysis found that TCR association rates varied across HLA loci, with DRB1 alleles showing the most associated TCRs and HLA-C alleles the fewest. In this cohort, only TCR beta chains were sequenced, and detectable features were limited by the absence of alpha or paired-chain data. Roughly uniform sequencing depth across donors was assumed in presence/absence analyses, although this assumption may not hold. A further reported finding was that TCR beta sequences accurately predicted the HLA-A and HLA-B alleles for most subjects in the first cohort. A few of the identified cytomegalovirus-associated TCR beta chains were confirmed in vitro to be specific for cytomegalovirus antigens. In a later analysis, HLA-associated TCR beta chains were found to be more clonally expanded and to have lower generation probabilities than equally common non-associated chains.

V is shortened by 7 bases, J by 3 bases, and the region joining them spans 12 bases. CDR3 length: 13 amino acids, cysteine to phenylalanine. The read is trimmed to its CDR3 DNA, 39 bases read in frame from base 1. In the germline V gene, CDR1 corresponds to MNHNS and CDR2 to SASEGT. The cohort was made up of under 800 healthy bone marrow donors. All cohort members were sampled while nominally healthy, although unrecorded immune exposures were likely present. The donor was CMV seropositive and belonged to the group of 250 to 350 seropositive cohort members. A peripheral blood sample was collected from each donor, and TCR beta sequencing was performed on peripheral blood mononuclear cells. The Qiagen DNeasy Blood Extraction Kit was used to extract genomic DNA from the blood cell samples. The library came from the immunoSEQ multiplex PCR assay. For the multiplex PCR, a mixture combining 60 forward primers for TCR Vbeta segments and 13 reverse primers for TCR Jbeta segments was used. The CDR3 region of rearranged TCR beta genes was amplified from genomic DNA by a multiplex PCR assay. On the Illumina HiSeq System, the amplified TCR beta libraries were sequenced as 87-base-pair reads. In the original analysis: In a later analysis, around 80 million unique TCR beta chains were counted across the roughly 670 repertoires, and roughly 11 million of these chains were shared by at least two donors. A nearest-neighbor algorithm error-corrected the raw reads and collapsed the reads into unique sequences, merging closely related sequences to remove PCR and sequencing errors. V, D and J gene segments were assigned by aligning CDR3 sequences to IMGT reference sequences. For a sequence to be retained, at least a six-nucleotide match to both a V gene segment and a J gene segment was required. Rearrangements were classified as productive when the CDR3 lacked stop codons and remained in frame with V and J, and all other rearrangements were classified as non-productive. CDR3 was defined according to IMGT convention as the region running from the second conserved V-encoded cysteine to the conserved J-encoded phenylalanine. Sequences without an unambiguous match to a single V gene segment were excluded from the earlier analysis of several hundred of the donors. An earlier analysis of fewer than 750 of the donors called V segments functional above 56.7% productive rearrangements and segregating when the between-donor standard deviation exceeded 5%. A statistical classification framework was developed to diagnose cytomegalovirus status using the catalog of TCR beta chain sequences. A later analysis assigned V and J genes by comparing TCR nucleotide sequences with IMGT/GENE-DB human TR gene sequences. The TCRdist pipeline was used in a later analysis to assign CDR3 sequences and most-parsimonious VDJ recombination scenarios. A later analysis defined each TCR beta chain by its CDR3 amino acid sequence plus V-gene family, and excluded reads lacking a unique V-gene family. To address suspected cross-contamination and a sequencing artifact, a later analysis removed under 600 highly shared, low-generation-probability nucleotide sequences. In a later analysis, a clonal expansion index for each public chain was calculated from normalized within-repertoire ranks of inferred template counts. In a later analysis, generation probabilities were computed with a VDJ recombination model fitted to out-of-frame rearrangements, and the resulting probabilities were checked against IGoR. A later analysis scored TCR-TCR, TCR-HLA and TCR-CMV co-occurrence with hypergeometric tests, applying a repertoire-size bias correction to TCR pairs. In a later analysis, false discovery rates were estimated by permuting HLA or CMV assignments 20 times. In a later analysis, co-occurring TCRs were grouped using DBSCAN, and TCRdist sequence similarity was added for clustering within HLA-allele-positive subsets. Repertoires with fewer than 30,000 or more than 120,000 public chains were left out of co-occurrence clustering, as were a handful of repertoires with anomalous nucleotide sharing. TCRdb stores this immuneACCESS table with in-frame sequences only. Part of the clones is absent; in the studies checked, under half of the shortfall reflects unresolved V genes, and no reason is known for the rest. The V and J calls and clone size come from that table; D and trimming were worked out from the DNA. This sample's listing comprises tens of thousands of clones. Around 17% of the sample belongs to the ten largest clones.

This receptor chain uses TRBV6-1 and TRBJ1-1; the D gene is not confidently resolved. This sequence was found in a male donor in good health and CMV-seropositive. The sequenced sample consisted of PBMCs. The CDR3 region has the sequence CASTRRRDTEAFF. The nucleotides are TGTGCCAGCACCCGTCGGAGAGACACTGAAGCTTTCTTT.